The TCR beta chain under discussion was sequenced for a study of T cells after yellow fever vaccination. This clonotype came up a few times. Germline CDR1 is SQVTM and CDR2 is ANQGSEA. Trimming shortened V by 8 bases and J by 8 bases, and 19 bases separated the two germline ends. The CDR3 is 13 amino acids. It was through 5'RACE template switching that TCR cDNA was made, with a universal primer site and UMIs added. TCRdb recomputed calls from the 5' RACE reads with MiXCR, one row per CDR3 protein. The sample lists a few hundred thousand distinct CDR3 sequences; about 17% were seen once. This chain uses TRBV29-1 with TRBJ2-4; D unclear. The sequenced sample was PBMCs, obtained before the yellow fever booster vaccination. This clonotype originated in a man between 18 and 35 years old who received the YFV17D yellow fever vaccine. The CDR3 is CSTRNGRVDIQYF. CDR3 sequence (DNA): TGCAGCACCCGAAACGGACGTGTGGACATTCAGTACTTC.